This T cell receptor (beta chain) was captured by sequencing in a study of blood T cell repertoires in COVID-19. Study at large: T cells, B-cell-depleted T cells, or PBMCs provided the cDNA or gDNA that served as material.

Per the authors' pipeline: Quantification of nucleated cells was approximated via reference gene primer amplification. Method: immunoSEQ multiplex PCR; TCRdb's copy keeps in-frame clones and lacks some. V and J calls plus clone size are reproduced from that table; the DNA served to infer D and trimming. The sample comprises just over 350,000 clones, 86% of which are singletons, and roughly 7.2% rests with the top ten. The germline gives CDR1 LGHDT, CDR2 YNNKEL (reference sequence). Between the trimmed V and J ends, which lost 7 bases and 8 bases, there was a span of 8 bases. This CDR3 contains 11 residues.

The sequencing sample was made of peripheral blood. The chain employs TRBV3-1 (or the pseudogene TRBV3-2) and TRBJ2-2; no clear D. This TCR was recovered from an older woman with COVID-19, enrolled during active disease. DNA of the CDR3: TGTGCCAGCAACGAGGAGGGGGAGCTGTTTTTT. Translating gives CASNEEGELFF.